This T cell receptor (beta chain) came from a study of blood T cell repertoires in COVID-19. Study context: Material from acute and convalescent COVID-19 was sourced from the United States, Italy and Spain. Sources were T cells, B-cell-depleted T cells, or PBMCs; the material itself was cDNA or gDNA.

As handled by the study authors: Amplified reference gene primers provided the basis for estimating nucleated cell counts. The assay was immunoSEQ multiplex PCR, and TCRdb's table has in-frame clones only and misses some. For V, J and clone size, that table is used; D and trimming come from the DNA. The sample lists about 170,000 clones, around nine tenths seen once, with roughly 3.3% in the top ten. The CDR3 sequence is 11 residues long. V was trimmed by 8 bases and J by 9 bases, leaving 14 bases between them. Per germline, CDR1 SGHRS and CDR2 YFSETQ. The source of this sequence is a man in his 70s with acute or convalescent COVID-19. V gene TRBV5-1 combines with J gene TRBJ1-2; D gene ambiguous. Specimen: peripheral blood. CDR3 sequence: CARNETESYTF. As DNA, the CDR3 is TGCGCCAGGAACGAGACGGAGAGCTACACCTTC.